The present T cell receptor (beta chain) was sequenced within a study of T cells in localized non-small cell lung cancer. This clone has only a few counts. The antigen is not known. CDR1 SQVTM and CDR2 ANQGSEA come from the germline V gene. V trimming: 7 bases; J trimming: 8 bases; junction bases outside the gene matches: 5. The CDR3 sequence is 13 residues long. General study points: Uninvolved adjacent lung had the highest recorded T cell clonality, with tumor below it. Those with higher blood T cell density had longer overall survival. Adjacent lung had a median approximately 50 of the 100 largest tumor clones. Sequencing, confined to only one tumor region, leaves heterogeneity possible.

Here immunoSEQ multiplex PCR was the method, and the copy in TCRdb shows in-frame clones only, minus some. This repertoire shows 1,200 or so clones, over 30% found once; its top ten account for less than 10%. This clonotype was sampled from a male donor at least 60 years old with stage I lung adenocarcinoma. The chain links TRBV29-1 to TRBJ1-4, with 12 positions matching TRBD1. This specimen was lung tumor tissue, taken before any cancer treatment. The CDR3 region has the DNA TGCAGCGCCAGGGACAGGGGGCGGGAAAAACTGTTTTTT. It codes for CSARDRGREKLFF.